This T cell receptor beta chain was retrieved from a study of cytomegalovirus exposure and HLA in healthy donors. Regarding the study as a whole: Generally TCR sequences proved uncommon, though certain public TCRs appeared in numerous donors. Analysis was performed later, and it showed HLA-associated TCR beta chains to be more clonally expanded than equally common others. Both high specificity and high sensitivity reportedly marked the classifier's diagnosis of cytomegalovirus status.

With 60 Vbeta and 13 Jbeta primers, the PCR was carried out. The assay was immunoSEQ multiplex PCR, and TCRdb's table has in-frame clones only and misses some. The sample lists about 200,000 clones; about four fifths were seen once. The CDR3 is 16 amino acids. V lost 2 bases to trimming and J lost 5 bases; unmatched junction nucleotides: 2. In germline, CDR1 is MNHEY, CDR2 SVGAGI. About this clone: Antigen: not known.

Material: PBMCs. The V and J genes are TRBV6-5 and TRBJ2-1, with 14 bases matching TRBD2. The receptor was derived from a girl aged 10 to 17 in good health and CMV-seropositive. CDR3 region: CASSYAGLAGDNEQFF. The DNA for the CDR3 is TGTGCCAGCAGTTACGCGGGACTAGCGGGGGACAATGAGCAGTTCTTC.